Listed below are T cell receptor beta chains from one sample, sequenced in a study of T cells after yellow fever vaccination. MiXCR was run by TCRdb on the 5' RACE reads, yielding one entry per CDR3 protein. Among around 140,000 distinct CDR3 sequences listed, 5% to 7.5% were seen once. The sequences come from CD4+ T cells sorted from PBMCs, collected 10 days after the yellow fever booster vaccination. Every receptor here comes from a man younger than 45 who received the YFV17D yellow fever vaccine. The CDR3 runs from the conserved cysteine through the conserved F or W. Each record gives: clone size, V gene, CDR3 protein. Where a row states a size, it is once, few, many or the class of an expanded clone; other rows omit it.

clone_size: many
v_call: TRBV7-9
cdr3_aa: CASSLGVSSYNEQFF

clone_size: -
v_call: TRBV7-9
cdr3_aa: CASSSDREMANVLTF

clone_size: many
v_call: TRBV6-2/TRBV6-3
cdr3_aa: CASRRPLTASAYEQYF

clone_size: many
v_call: TRBV7-9
cdr3_aa: CASSPRVGLSGANVLTF

clone_size: many
v_call: TRBV2
cdr3_aa: CASSVDVAYNEQFF

clone_size: many
v_call: TRBV12-3/TRBV12-4
cdr3_aa: CASSFGGGSYEQYF

clone_size: many
v_call: TRBV7-2
cdr3_aa: CASSLGTNNEQFF

clone_size: many
v_call: TRBV5-6
cdr3_aa: CASHRVRNTGELFF

clone_size: many
v_call: TRBV6-5
cdr3_aa: CASSYSSSRELFF

clone_size: many
v_call: TRBV12-3/TRBV12-4
cdr3_aa: CASRIEGAHYGYTF

clone_size: many
v_call: TRBV12-3/TRBV12-4
cdr3_aa: CASTRVSGRDTEAFF

clone_size: few
v_call: TRBV20-1
cdr3_aa: CSARPAGVFTNEQFF

clone_size: many
v_call: TRBV18
cdr3_aa: CASSPLRAETGELFF

clone_size: many
v_call: TRBV7-9
cdr3_aa: CASSPGVMDGYTF

clone_size: many
v_call: TRBV5-1
cdr3_aa: CASSLAEISTDTQYF

clone_size: many
v_call: TRBV4-1
cdr3_aa: CASSHYLGGLGAYEQYF

clone_size: many
v_call: TRBV7-8
cdr3_aa: CASSFTRTDTQYF

clone_size: many
v_call: TRBV14
cdr3_aa: CASSQLAGTIYNEQFF

clone_size: many
v_call: TRBV5-1
cdr3_aa: CASSSRTNTDTQYF

clone_size: -
v_call: TRBV9
cdr3_aa: CASNLGTGIADTQYF

clone_size: many
v_call: TRBV28
cdr3_aa: CASSPQGGASTGELFF

clone_size: few
v_call: TRBV18
cdr3_aa: CASSPSGTRGYEQYF

clone_size: many
v_call: TRBV20-1
cdr3_aa: CSATWDREKADTQYF

clone_size: -
v_call: TRBV12-3/TRBV12-4
cdr3_aa: CACSLGLREASDSNQPQHF

clone_size: many
v_call: TRBV9
cdr3_aa: CASSIPGSSSTQYF

clone_size: many
v_call: TRBV5-1
cdr3_aa: CASIPRPRREGQRTYNEQFF

clone_size: -
v_call: TRBV7-2
cdr3_aa: CASTLKAGNYGYTF

clone_size: many
v_call: TRBV4-3
cdr3_aa: CASSQDESESDTQYF

clone_size: many
v_call: TRBV7-6
cdr3_aa: CASHTGNPYNEQFF

clone_size: many
v_call: TRBV20-1
cdr3_aa: CSAARPEFF

clone_size: many
v_call: TRBV20-1
cdr3_aa: CSQLVLKKETQYF

clone_size: many
v_call: TRBV27
cdr3_aa: CASRPSGKETQYF

clone_size: -
v_call: TRBV18
cdr3_aa: CATDSGQGAAAFF

clone_size: many
v_call: TRBV6-1
cdr3_aa: CASSPRTRGVDEQYF

clone_size: -
v_call: TRBV23-1
cdr3_aa: CASTPRQGERWNEQFF

clone_size: -
v_call: TRBV5-1
cdr3_aa: CASSTGGRETQYF

clone_size: many
v_call: TRBV6-1
cdr3_aa: CASSQLLGGTEAFF

clone_size: many
v_call: TRBV5-1
cdr3_aa: CASSPGQDRYNEQFF

clone_size: many
v_call: TRBV7-2
cdr3_aa: CASSLANNGYTF

clone_size: many
v_call: TRBV6-5
cdr3_aa: CASSWDSRKNEQYF

clone_size: -
v_call: TRBV18
cdr3_aa: CASSPGQGRDGYTF

clone_size: many
v_call: TRBV5-5
cdr3_aa: CASSLQGGGYEQYF

clone_size: many
v_call: TRBV5-1
cdr3_aa: CASSPDPYNEQFF

clone_size: many
v_call: TRBV10-3
cdr3_aa: CAISGSELGTDTQYF

clone_size: many
v_call: TRBV7-2
cdr3_aa: CASSRGDRVLDTQYF

clone_size: many
v_call: TRBV28
cdr3_aa: CASSLSPGQGAAEAFF

clone_size: many
v_call: TRBV4-2
cdr3_aa: CASSQETSGRNEETQYF

clone_size: -
v_call: TRBV20-1
cdr3_aa: CSARAPYGTENTEAFF

clone_size: many
v_call: TRBV29-1
cdr3_aa: CSVEYRESTDTQYF

clone_size: few
v_call: TRBV6-2/TRBV6-3
cdr3_aa: CASSPVTSARGVEQFF

clone_size: many
v_call: TRBV28
cdr3_aa: CASTFSGLAGGSGNEQYF

clone_size: many
v_call: TRBV7-9
cdr3_aa: CASSLSSGNTIYF

clone_size: many
v_call: TRBV7-2
cdr3_aa: CASSSRGGSTDTQYF